This TCR beta chain was identified in a study of T-cell reconstitution after alpha-beta-depleted transplantation in children. Study outcomes and limitations: Several hundred expanded graft clones reportedly were the source of alpha-beta T cells about two months after transplant. One year after transplant, T-cell counts and diversity came mostly from newly produced T cells.

In this sample, this clonotype turned up many times. Its antigen remains unknown. Using unique molecular identifiers, the investigators prepared the TCRbeta library. TCRdb reprocessed the PCR reads via MiXCR and lists one record per CDR3 protein. The repertoire holds tens of thousands of distinct CDR3 sequences, with under 6.5% as singletons. The V gene's germline CDR1 is SEHNR and CDR2 FQNEAQ (reference sequence). The CDR3 loop spans 16 amino acids. V lost 5 bases, J lost 2 bases, and 16 bases lay in between. V and J are TRBV7-9 and TRBJ2-1; TRBD1 or TRBD2 may be the D gene (5 bases each). The sequences come from PBMCs, mostly from graft donor cells, collected 60 days after TCRalphabeta/CD19-depleted stem cell transplant. The receptor was isolated from a female patient aged 2-10 years who had a stem cell transplant for aplastic anemia, so the T cells may come from the graft donor. CDR3: CASSLGPSPPYNEQFF. As DNA, the CDR3 is TGTGCCAGCAGCCTGGGACCGAGTCCCCCCTACAATGAGCAGTTCTTC.